This TCR beta chain was sequenced in a study of T cell repertoires in cytomegalovirus infection. Study details: Indicated by public TCR beta signatures were CMV infection and matching HLA type.

Trimming took 2 bases from V and 7 from J, leaving 9 bases between them. The CDR3 runs to 14 residues. Germline V gene sequence: CDR1 MNHEY, CDR2 SMNVEV (reference sequence). TCRdb re-analysed the reads in MiXCR, keeping a single row per CDR3 protein. There are about 460,000 distinct CDR3 sequences in the sample; about 11% occur only once, and roughly 10% lies in the top ten. This clonotype was counted at least ten times. The source is a human donor in good health (CMV status not recorded). Some clones in this sample may be carry-over from other donors' samples. The sample taken for sequencing was PBMCs. The chain uses TRBV27 and TRBJ1-6; D is unresolved. CDR3 residues: CASSLGQKNSPLHF. The CDR3 DNA sequence: TGTGCCAGCAGTTTAGGCCAGAAGAATTCACCCCTCCACTTT.